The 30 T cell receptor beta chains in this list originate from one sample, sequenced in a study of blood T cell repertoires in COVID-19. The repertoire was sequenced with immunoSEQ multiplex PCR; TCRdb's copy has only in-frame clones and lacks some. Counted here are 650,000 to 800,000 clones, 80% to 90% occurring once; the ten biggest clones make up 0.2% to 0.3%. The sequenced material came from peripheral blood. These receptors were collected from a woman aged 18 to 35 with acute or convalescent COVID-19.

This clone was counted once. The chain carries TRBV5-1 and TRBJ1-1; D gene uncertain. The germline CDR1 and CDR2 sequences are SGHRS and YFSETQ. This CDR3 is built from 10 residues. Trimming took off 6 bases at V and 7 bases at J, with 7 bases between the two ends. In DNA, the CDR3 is TGCGCCAGCATCCTCCTTGAAGCTTTCTTT. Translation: CASILLEAFF.

CDR3 in DNA: TGTGCCTGGAGTGGGGACAGGACCAATTACTTACAAGAGACCCAGTACTTC. Encoded protein: CAWSGDRTNYLQETQYF. The rearrangement links TRBV30 to TRBJ2-5; 8 nucleotides line up with TRBD1. The CDR3 spans 17 residues. CDR1 is GTSNPN, CDR2 SVGIG, per germline (reference sequence). The junction had 12 bases not matched to a gene; V was cut back by 1 base and J by 2 bases.

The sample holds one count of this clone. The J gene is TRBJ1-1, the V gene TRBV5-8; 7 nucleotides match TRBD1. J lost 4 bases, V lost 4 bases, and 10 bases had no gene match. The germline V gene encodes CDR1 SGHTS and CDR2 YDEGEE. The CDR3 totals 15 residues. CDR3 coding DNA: TGTGCCAGCAGCCTCCTGACAGGGAAGAGCACTGAAGCTTTCTTT. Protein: CASSLLTGKSTEAFF.

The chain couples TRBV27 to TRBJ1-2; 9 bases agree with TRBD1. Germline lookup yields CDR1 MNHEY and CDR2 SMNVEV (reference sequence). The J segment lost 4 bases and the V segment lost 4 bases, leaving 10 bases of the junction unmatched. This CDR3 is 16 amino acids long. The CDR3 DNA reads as TGTGCCAGCAGTTCCCCCTCGACAGGGGGGATCTATGGCTACACCTTC. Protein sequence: CASSSPSTGGIYGYTF.

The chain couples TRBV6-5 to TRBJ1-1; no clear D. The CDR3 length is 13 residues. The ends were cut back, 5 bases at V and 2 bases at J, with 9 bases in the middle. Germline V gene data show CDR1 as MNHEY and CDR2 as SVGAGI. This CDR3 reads CASSRGPNTEAFF. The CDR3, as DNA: TGTGCCAGCAGTAGAGGCCCCAACACTGAAGCTTTCTTT.

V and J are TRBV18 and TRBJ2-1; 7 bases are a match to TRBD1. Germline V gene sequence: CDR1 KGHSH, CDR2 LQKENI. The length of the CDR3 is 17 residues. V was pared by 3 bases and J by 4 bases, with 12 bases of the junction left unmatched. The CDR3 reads CASSPGTARRSYNEQFF. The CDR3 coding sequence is TGTGCCAGCTCACCCGGGACAGCAAGACGATCTTACAATGAGCAGTTCTTC. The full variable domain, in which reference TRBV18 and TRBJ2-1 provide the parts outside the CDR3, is NAGVMQNPRHLVRRRGQEARLRCSPMKGHSHVYWYRQLPEEGLKFMVYLQKENIIDESGMPKERFSAEFPKEGPSILRIQQVVRGDSAAYFCASSPGTARRSYNEQFFGPGTRLTVL.

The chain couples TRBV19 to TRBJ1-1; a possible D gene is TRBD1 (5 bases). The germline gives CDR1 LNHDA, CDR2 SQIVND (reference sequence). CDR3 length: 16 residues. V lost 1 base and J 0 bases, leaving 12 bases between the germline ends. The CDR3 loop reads CASSIGTGRVNTEAFF. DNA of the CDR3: TGTGCCAGTAGTATAGGCACGGGCAGGGTGAACACTGAAGCTTTCTTT. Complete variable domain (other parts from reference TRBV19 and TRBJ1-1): DGGITQSPKYLFRKEGQNVTLSCEQNLNHDAMYWYRQDPGQGLRLIYYSQIVNDFQKGDIAEGYSVSREKKESFPLTVTSAQKNPTAFYLCASSIGTGRVNTEAFFGQGTRLTVV.

The CDR3, as DNA: TGCAGTGCTAGAGATGGAGCCCAGTACTTC. It is translated as CSARDGAQYF. The chain carries TRBV20-1 and TRBJ2-5; D not certain. Trimming took off 0 bases at V and 9 bases at J, with 5 bases between the two ends. The CDR3 loop spans 10 amino acids. Germline lookup yields CDR1 DFQATT and CDR2 SNEGSKA (reference sequence).

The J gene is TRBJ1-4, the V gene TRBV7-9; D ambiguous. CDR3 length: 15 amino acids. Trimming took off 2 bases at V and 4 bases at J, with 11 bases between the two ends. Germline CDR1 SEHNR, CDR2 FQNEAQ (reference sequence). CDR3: CASSLKQSFNEKLFF. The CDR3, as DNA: TGTGCCAGCAGCTTAAAACAGTCCTTTAATGAAAAACTGTTTTTT.

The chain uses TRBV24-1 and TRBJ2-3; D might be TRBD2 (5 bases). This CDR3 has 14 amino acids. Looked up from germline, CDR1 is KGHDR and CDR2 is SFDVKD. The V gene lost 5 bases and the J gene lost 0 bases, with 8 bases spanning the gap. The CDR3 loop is CATSGQRSTDTQYF. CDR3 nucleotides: TGTGCCACCAGTGGCCAGCGGAGCACAGATACGCAGTATTTT.

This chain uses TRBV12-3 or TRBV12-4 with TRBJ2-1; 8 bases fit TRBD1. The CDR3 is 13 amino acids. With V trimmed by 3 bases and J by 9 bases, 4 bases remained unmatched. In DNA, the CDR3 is TGTGCCAGCAGTTTGCGACAGGGGAGTGAGCAGTTCTTC. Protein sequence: CASSLRQGSEQFF.

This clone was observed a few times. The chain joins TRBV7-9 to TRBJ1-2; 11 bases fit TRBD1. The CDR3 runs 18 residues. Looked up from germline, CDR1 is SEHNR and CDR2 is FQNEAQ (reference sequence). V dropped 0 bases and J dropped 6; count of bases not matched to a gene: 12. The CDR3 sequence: CASSLALKSDRGLDGYTF. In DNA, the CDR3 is TGTGCCAGCAGCTTAGCTCTTAAATCGGACAGGGGGCTTGATGGCTACACCTTC.

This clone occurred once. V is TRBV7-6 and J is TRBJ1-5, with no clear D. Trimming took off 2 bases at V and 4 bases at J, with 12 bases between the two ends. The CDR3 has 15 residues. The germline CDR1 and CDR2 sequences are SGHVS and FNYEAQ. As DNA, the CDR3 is TGTGCCAGCAGCTTAATTGCGGGCACAAATCAGCCCCAGCATTTT. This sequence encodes CASSLIAGTNQPQHF.

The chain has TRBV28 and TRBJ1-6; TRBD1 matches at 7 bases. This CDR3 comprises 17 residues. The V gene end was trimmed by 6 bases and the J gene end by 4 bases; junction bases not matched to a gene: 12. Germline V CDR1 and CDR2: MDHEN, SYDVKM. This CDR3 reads CASSSPDRASYNSPLHF. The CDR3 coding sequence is TGTGCCAGCAGCTCACCTGACAGGGCGAGTTATAATTCACCCCTCCACTTT.

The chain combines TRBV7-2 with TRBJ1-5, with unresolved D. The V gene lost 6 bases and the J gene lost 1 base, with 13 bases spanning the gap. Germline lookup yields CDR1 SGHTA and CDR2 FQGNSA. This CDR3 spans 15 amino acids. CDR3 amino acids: CASRLRTVSNQPQHF. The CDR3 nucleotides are TGTGCCAGCAGGCTACGAACGGTGAGCAATCAGCCCCAGCATTTT.

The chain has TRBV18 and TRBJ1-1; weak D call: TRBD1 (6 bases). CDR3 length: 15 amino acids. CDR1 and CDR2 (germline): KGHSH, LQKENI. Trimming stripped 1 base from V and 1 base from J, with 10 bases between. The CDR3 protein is CASSPRGQTNTEAFF. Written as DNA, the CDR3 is TGTGCCAGCTCACCACGCGGACAGACGAACACTGAAGCTTTCTTT.

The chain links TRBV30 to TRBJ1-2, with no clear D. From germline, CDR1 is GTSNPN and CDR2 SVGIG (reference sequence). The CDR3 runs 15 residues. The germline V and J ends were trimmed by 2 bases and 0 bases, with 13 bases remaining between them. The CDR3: CAWSNFGEANYGYTF. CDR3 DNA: TGTGCCTGGAGTAATTTCGGGGAAGCTAACTATGGCTACACCTTC.

CDR3 sequence (DNA): TGCGCCAGCAGCCCCTCACCGGGAAACTATGGCTACACCTTC. It is translated as CASSPSPGNYGYTF. The chain has TRBV5-1 and TRBJ1-2; D gene unclear. The CDR3 covers 14 residues. V gave up 4 bases and J gave up 2 bases, with 12 bases separating them. Germline assignment: CDR1 SGHRS and CDR2 YFSETQ.

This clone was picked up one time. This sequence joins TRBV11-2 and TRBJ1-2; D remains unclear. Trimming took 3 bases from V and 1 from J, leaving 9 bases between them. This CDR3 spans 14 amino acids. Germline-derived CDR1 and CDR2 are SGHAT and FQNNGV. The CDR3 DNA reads TGTGCCAGCAGCTTGCCCCAGGTTAACTATGGCTACACCTTC. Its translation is CASSLPQVNYGYTF.

CDR3 nucleotides: TGTGCCAGCAGAAGGCCGGGAGAGAGCTCCTACAATGAGCAGTTCTTC. Encoded protein: CASRRPGESSYNEQFF. J is TRBJ2-1 and V is TRBV28; D possibly corresponds to TRBD2 (6 bases). Between the trimmed V and J ends, which lost 6 bases and 0 bases, there was a span of 15 bases. The germline CDR1 and CDR2 sequences are MDHEN and SYDVKM. The CDR3 totals 16 residues.

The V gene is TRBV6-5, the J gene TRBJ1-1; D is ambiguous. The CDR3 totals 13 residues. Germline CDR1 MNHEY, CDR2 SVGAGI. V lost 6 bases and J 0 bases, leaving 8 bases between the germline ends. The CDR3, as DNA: TGTGCCAGCAGATCACTGATGAACACTGAAGCTTTCTTT. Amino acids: CASRSLMNTEAFF.

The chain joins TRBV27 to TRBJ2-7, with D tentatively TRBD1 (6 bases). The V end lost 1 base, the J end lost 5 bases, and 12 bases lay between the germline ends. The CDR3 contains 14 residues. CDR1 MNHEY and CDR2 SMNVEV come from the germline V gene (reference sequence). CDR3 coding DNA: TGTGCCAGCAGTTTATTGGGGGCCTTAGACGAGCAGTACTTC. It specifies CASSLLGALDEQYF.

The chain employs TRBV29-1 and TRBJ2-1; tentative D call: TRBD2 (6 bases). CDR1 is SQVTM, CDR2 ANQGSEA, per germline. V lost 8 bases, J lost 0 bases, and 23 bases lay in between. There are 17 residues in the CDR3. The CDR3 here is CSLAGNEARSSYNEQFF. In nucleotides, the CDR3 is TGCAGCCTGGCGGGGAATGAGGCGAGGAGCTCCTACAATGAGCAGTTCTTC.

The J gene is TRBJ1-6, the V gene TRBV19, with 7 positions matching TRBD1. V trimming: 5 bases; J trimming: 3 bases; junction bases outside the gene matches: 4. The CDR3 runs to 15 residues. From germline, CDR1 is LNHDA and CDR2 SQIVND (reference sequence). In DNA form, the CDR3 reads TGTGCCAGTAGTGTTTCAGGGGGCTATAATTCACCCCTCCACTTT. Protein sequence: CASSVSGGYNSPLHF.

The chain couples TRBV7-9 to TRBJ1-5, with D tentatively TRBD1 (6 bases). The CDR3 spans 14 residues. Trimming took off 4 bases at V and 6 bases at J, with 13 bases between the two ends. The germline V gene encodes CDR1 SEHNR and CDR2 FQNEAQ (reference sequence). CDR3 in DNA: TGTGCCAGCAGCTCAGGGGAGAGATTTCAGCCCCAGCATTTT. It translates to CASSSGERFQPQHF.

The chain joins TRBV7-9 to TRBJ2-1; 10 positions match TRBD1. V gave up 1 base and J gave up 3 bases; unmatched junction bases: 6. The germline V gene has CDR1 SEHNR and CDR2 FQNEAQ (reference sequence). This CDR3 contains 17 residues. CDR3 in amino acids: CASSLGTGGLGYNEQFF. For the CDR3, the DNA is TGTGCCAGCAGCTTAGGGACAGGGGGTTTGGGCTACAATGAGCAGTTCTTC.

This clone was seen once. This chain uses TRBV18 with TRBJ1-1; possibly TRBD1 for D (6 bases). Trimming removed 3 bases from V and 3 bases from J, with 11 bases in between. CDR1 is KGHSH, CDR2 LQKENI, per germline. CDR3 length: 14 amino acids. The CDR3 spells CASSPSGDHTEAFF. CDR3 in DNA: TGTGCCAGCTCACCGTCAGGGGATCACACTGAAGCTTTCTTT.

The CDR3 DNA reads as TGCGCCAGCAGTTCGGACAGGGCCGGGGACACCATATATTTT. It specifies CASSSDRAGDTIYF. The V gene is TRBV5-1, the J gene TRBJ1-3; 8 nucleotides agree with TRBD1. The CDR3 contains 14 residues. Germline loops: CDR1 SGHRS, CDR2 YFSETQ. V shed 5 bases, J shed 8 bases, and the junction held 9 bases outside the gene matches.

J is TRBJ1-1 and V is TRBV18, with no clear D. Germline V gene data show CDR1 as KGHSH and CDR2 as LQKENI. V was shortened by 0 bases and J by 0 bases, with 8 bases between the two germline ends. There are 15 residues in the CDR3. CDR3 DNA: TGTGCCAGCTCACCACCGATAGCCATGAACACTGAAGCTTTCTTT. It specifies CASSPPIAMNTEAFF.

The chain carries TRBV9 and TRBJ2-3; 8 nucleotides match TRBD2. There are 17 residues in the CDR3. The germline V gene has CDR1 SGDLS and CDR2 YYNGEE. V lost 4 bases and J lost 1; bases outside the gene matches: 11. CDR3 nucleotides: TGTGCCAGCAGCCTCAGCCCCGGGACTAGAGGCACAGATACGCAGTATTTT. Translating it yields CASSLSPGTRGTDTQYF.